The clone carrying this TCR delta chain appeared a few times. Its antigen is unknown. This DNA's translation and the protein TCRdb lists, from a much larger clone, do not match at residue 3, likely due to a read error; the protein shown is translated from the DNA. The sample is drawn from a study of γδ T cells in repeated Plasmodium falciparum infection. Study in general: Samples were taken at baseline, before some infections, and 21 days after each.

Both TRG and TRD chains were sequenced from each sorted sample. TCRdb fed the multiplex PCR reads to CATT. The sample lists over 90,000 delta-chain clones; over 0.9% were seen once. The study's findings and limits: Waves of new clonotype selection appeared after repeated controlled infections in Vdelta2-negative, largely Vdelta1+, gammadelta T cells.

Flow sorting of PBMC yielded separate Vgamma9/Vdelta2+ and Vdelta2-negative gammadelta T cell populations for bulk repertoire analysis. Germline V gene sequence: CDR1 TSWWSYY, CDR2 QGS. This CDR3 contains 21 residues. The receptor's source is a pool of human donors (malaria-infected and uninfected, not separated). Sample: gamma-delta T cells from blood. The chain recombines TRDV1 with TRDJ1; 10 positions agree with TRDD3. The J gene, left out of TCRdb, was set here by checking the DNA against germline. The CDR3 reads CAPGEPGLGRLGDLYTDKLIF. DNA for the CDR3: TGTGCTCCTGGGGAACCCGGCCTAGGTAGACTGGGGGATCTGTACACCGATAAACTCATCTTT.